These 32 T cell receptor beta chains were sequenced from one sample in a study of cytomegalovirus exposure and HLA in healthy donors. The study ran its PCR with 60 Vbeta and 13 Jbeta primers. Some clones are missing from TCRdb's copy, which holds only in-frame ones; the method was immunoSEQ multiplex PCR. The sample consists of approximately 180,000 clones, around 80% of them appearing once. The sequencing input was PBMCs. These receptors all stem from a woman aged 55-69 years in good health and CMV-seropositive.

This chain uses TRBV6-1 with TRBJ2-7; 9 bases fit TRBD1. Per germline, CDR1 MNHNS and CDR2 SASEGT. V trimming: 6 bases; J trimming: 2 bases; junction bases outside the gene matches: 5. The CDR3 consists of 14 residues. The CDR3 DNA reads TGTGCCAGCAGCATGACAGGGGGTCCCTACGAGCAGTACTTC. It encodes CASSMTGGPYEQYF.

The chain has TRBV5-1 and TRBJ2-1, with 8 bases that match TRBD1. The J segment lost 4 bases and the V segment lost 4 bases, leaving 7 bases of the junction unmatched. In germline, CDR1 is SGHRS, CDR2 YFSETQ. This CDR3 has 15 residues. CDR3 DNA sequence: TGCGCCAGCAGCCCTGCCGACAGGGGATACAATGAGCAGTTCTTC. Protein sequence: CASSPADRGYNEQFF. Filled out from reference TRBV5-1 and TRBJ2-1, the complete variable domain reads KAGVTQTPRYLIKTRGQQVTLSCSPISGHRSVSWYQQTPGQGLQFLFEYFSETQRNKGNFPGRFSGRQFSNSRSEMNVSTLELGDSALYLCASSPADRGYNEQFFGPGTRLTVL.

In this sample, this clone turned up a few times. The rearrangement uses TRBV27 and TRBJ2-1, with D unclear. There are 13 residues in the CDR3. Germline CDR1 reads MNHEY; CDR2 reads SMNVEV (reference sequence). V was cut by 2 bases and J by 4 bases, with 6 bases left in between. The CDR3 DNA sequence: TGTGCCAGCAGTTTACTTGAGTACAATGAGCAGTTCTTC. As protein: CASSLLEYNEQFF.

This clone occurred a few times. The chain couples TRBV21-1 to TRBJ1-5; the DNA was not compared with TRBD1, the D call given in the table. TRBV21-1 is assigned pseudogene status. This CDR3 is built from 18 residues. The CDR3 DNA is TGTGCCAGCAGCATCTTCCCCGACAGGGAGTTTAGCAATCAGCCCCAGCATTTT. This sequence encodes CASSIFPDREFSNQPQHF.

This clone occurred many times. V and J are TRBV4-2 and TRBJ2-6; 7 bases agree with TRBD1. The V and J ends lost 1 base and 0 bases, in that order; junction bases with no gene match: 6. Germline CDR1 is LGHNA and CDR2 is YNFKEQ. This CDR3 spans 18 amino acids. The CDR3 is CASSQGDSGPSGANVLTF. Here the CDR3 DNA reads TGTGCCAGCAGCCAAGGGGACAGCGGCCCCTCTGGGGCCAACGTCCTGACTTTC.

The CDR3 coding sequence is TGTGCCTGGAGTGTGTTCCAGGGTAGTACCTACGAGCAGTACTTC. Protein: CAWSVFQGSTYEQYF. V and J are TRBV30 and TRBJ2-7; TRBD1 might be the D (5 bases). The length of the CDR3 is 15 residues. The germline gives CDR1 GTSNPN, CDR2 SVGIG (reference sequence). With 0 bases removed from V and 2 bases from J, the gap between germline ends came to 14 bases.

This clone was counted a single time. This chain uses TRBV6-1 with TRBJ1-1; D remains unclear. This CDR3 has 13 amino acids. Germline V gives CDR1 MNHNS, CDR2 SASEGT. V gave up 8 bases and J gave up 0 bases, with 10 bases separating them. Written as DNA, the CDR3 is TGTGCCAGCCGGGAACACCTGAACACTGAAGCTTTCTTT. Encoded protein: CASREHLNTEAFF.

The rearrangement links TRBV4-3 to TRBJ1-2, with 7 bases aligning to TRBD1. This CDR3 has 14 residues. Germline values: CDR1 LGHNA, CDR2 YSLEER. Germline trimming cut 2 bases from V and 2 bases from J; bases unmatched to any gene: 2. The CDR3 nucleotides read TGCGCCAGCAGCCAACAGGGGGGCAACTATGGCTACACCTTC. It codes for CASSQQGGNYGYTF.

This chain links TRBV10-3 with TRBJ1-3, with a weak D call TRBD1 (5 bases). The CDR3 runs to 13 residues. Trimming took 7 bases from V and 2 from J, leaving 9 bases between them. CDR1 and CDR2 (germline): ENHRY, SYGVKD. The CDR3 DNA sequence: TGTGCCATCATGTCGGGGGCTGGAAACACCATATATTTT. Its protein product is CAIMSGAGNTIYF.

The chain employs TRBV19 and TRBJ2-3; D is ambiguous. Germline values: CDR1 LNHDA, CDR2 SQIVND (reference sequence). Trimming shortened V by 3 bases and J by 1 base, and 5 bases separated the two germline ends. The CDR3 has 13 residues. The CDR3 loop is CASSIGGTDTQYF. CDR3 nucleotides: TGTGCCAGTAGTATCGGTGGCACAGATACGCAGTATTTT.

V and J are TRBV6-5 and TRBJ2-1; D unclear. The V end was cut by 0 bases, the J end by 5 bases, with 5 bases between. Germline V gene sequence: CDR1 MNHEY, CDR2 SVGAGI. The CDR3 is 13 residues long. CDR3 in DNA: TGTGCCAGCAGTTACTCGTATAACAATGAGCAGTTCTTC. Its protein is CASSYSYNNEQFF.

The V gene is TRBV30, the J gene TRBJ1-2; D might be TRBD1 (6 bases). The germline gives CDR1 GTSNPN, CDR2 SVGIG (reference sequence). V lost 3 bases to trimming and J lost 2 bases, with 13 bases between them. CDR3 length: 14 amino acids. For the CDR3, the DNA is TGTGCCTGGAGCTCATGGGGGCCGAACTATGGCTACACCTTC. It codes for CAWSSWGPNYGYTF.

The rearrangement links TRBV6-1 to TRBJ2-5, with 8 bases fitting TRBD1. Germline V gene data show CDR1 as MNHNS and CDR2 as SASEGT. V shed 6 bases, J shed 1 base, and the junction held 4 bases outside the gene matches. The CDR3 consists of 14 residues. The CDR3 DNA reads TGTGCCAGCAGGGACAGGGCCATCCAAGAGACCCAGTACTTC. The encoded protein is CASRDRAIQETQYF.

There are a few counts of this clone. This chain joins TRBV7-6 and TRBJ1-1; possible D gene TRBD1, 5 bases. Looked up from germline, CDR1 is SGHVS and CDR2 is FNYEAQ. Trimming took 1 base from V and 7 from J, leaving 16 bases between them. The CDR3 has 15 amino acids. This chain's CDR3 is CASSLGEPGIGEAFF. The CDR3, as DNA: TGTGCCAGCAGCTTAGGGGAACCAGGGATCGGTGAAGCTTTCTTT.

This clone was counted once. The chain's CDR3 is CASSLERGAYGYTF. Here the CDR3 DNA reads TGTGCCAGCAGCTTAGAGCGGGGTGCCTATGGCTACACCTTC. J is TRBJ1-2 and V is TRBV11-1; D gene uncertain. Trimming left V 1 base short and J 4 bases short, with 10 bases between. The CDR3 runs 14 residues. CDR1 and CDR2 from the germline V gene are SGHAT and FQDESV (reference sequence).

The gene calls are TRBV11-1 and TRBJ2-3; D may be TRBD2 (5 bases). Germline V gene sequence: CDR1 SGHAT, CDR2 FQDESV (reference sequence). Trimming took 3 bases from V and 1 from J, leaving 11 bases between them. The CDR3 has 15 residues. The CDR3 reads CASSFHEGGTDTQYF. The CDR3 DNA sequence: TGTGCCAGCAGCTTCCACGAGGGCGGCACAGATACGCAGTATTTT.

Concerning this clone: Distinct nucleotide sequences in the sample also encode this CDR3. The CDR3 nucleotides are TGTGCCAGCAGTTTAGGACTAGCATCGGATACGCAGTATTTT. The encoded protein is CASSLGLASDTQYF. The J gene is TRBJ2-3, the V gene TRBV27; TRBD2 matches 8 bases. The germline V gene encodes CDR1 MNHEY and CDR2 SMNVEV (reference sequence). The J segment lost 6 bases and the V segment lost 2 bases, leaving 4 bases of the junction unmatched. The CDR3 runs 14 residues.

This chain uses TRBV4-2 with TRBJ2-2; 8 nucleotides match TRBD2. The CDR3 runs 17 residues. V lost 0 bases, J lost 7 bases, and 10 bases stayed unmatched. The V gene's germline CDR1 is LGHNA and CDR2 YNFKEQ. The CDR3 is CASSQEVPSGSFGELFF. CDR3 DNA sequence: TGTGCCAGCAGCCAAGAAGTGCCCAGCGGGAGTTTCGGGGAGCTGTTTTTT.

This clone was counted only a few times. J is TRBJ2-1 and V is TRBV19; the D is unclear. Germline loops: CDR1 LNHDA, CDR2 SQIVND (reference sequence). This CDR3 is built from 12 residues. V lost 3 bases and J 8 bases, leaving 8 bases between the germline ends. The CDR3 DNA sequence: TGTGCCAGTAGTATTTCTACCGATGAGCAGTTCTTC. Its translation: CASSISTDEQFF.

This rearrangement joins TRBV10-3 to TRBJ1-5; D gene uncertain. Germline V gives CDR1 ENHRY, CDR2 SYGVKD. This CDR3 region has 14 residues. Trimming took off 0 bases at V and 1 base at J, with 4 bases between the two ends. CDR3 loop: CAISESGSNQPQHF. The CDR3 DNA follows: TGTGCCATCAGTGAGTCTGGCAGCAATCAGCCCCAGCATTTT.

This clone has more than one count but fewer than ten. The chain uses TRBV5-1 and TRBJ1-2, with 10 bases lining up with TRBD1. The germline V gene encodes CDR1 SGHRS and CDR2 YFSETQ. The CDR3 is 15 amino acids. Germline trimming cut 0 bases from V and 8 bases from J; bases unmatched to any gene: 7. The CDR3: CASSLVTGTGEGYTF. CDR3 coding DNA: TGCGCCAGCAGCTTGGTAACCGGGACAGGGGAAGGCTACACCTTC.

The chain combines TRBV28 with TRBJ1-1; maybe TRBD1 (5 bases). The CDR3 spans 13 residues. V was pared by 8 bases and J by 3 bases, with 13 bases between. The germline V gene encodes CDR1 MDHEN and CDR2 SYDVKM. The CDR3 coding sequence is TGTGCCAGCGGGAGGGGCGGGGACACTGAAGCTTTCTTT. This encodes CASGRGGDTEAFF.

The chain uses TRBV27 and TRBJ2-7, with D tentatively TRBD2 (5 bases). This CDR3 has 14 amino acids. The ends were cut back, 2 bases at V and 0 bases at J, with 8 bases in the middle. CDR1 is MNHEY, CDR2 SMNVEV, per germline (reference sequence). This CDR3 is CASSLSGSSYEQYF. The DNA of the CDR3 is TGTGCCAGCAGTTTAAGCGGAAGCTCCTACGAGCAGTACTTC.

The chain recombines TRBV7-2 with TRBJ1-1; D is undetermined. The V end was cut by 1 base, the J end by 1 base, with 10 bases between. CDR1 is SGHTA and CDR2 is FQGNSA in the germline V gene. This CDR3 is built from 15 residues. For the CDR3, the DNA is TGTGCCAGCAGCTTAGTCTCTGGCGGGAACACTGAAGCTTTCTTT. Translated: CASSLVSGGNTEAFF.

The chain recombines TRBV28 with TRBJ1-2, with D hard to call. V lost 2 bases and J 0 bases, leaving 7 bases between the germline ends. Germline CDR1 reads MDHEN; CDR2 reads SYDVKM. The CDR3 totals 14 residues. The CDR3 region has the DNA TGTGCCAGCAGTTTACAGGATCCTAACTATGGCTACACCTTC. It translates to CASSLQDPNYGYTF.

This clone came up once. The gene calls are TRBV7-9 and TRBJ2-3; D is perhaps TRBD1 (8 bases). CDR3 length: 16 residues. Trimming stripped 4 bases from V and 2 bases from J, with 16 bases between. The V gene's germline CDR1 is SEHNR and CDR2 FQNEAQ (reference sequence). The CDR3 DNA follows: TGTGCCAGCAGCTCCCCACAGGGGGGGGTCACAGATACGCAGTATTTT. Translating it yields CASSSPQGGVTDTQYF.

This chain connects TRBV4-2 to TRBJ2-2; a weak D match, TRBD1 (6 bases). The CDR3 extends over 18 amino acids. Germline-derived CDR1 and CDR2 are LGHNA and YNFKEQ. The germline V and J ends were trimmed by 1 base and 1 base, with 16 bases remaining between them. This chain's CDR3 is CASSQVPGASGNTGELFF. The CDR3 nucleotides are TGTGCCAGCAGCCAAGTACCAGGGGCCTCTGGGAACACCGGGGAGCTGTTTTTT.

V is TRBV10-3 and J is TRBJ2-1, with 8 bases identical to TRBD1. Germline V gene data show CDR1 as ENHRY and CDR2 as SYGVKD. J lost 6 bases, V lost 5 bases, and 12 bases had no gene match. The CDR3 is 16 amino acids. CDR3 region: CAISSPGQEAFNEQFF. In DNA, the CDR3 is TGTGCCATCAGTTCTCCGGGACAGGAAGCTTTCAATGAGCAGTTCTTC.

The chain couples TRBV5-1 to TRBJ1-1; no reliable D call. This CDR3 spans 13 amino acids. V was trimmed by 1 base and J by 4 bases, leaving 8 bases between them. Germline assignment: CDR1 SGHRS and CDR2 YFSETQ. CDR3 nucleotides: TGCGCCAGCAGCTTGCTAGGTAGCACTGAAGCTTTCTTT. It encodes CASSLLGSTEAFF.

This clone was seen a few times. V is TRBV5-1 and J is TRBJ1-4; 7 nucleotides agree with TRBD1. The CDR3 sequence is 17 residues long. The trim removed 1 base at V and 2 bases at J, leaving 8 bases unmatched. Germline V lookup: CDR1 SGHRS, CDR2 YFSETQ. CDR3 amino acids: CASSLQGGIGTNEKLFF. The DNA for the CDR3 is TGCGCCAGCAGCTTGCAAGGGGGCATAGGGACTAATGAAAAACTGTTTTTT. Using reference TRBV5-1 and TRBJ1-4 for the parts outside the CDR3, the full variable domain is KAGVTQTPRYLIKTRGQQVTLSCSPISGHRSVSWYQQTPGQGLQFLFEYFSETQRNKGNFPGRFSGRQFSNSRSEMNVSTLELGDSALYLCASSLQGGIGTNEKLFFGSGTQLSVL.

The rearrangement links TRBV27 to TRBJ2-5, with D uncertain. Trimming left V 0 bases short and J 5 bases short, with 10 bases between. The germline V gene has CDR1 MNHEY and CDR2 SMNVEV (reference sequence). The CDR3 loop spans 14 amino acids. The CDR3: CASSLSLGWETQYF. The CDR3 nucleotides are TGTGCCAGCAGTTTATCGCTAGGATGGGAGACCCAGTACTTC.

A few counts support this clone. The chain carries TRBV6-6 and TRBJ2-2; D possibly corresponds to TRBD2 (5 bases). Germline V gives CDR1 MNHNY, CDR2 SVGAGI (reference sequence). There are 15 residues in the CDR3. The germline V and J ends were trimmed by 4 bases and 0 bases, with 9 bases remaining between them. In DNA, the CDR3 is TGTGCCAGCAGTTCTCTGGGAGCGAACACCGGGGAGCTGTTTTTT. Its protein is CASSSLGANTGELFF.